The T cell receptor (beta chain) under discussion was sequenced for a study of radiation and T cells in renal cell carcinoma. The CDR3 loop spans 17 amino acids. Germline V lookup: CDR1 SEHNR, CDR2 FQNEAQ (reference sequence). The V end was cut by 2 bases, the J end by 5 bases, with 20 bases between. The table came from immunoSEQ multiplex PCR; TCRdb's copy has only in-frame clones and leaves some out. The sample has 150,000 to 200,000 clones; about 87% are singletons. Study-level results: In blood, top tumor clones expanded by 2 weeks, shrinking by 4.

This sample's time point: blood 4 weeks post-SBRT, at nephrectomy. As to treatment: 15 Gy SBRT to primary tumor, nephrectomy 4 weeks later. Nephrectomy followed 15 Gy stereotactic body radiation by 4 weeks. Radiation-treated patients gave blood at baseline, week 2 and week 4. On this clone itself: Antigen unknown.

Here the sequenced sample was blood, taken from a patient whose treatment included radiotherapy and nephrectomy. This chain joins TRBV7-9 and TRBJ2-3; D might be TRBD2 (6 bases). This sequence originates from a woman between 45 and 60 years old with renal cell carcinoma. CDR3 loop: CASSLLGGGAGGDTQYF. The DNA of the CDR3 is TGTGCCAGCAGCTTATTGGGTGGTGGGGCCGGGGGAGATACGCAGTATTTT.